This T cell receptor beta chain originates from a study of T cells after yellow fever vaccination. The germline V gene has CDR1 SGHRS and CDR2 YFSETQ. This CDR3 is built from 14 residues. The V segment lost 4 bases and the J segment 6 bases; nucleotides outside the gene matches: 5. This clonotype was counted between two and nine times. TCRdb analysed the 5' RACE reads with MiXCR anew, one entry per CDR3 protein. The data show about 260,000 distinct CDR3 sequences, about 5% seen once. V and J are TRBV5-1 and TRBJ2-3; 10 nucleotides match TRBD1. The sequence was collected from a man aged 18 to 30 who received the YFV17D yellow fever vaccine. The source was CD4+ T cells sorted from PBMCs, collected on the day of the yellow fever booster vaccination. CDR3 loop: CASSIDRGRDTQYF. The CDR3 DNA is TGCGCCAGCAGCATCGACAGGGGGCGGGATACGCAGTATTTT. Full variable domain (rest looked up from reference TRBV5-1 and TRBJ2-3): KAGVTQTPRYLIKTRGQQVTLSCSPISGHRSVSWYQQTPGQGLQFLFEYFSETQRNKGNFPGRFSGRQFSNSRSEMNVSTLELGDSALYLCASSIDRGRDTQYFGPGTRLTVL.